A single sample is the source of the 19 T cell receptor beta chains below, sequenced in a study of CD8 T cells in ankylosing spondylitis. Via MiXCR, TCRdb re-called the 5' RACE reads, giving one row per CDR3 protein. The sample has 200,000 to 300,000 distinct CDR3 sequences, more than 9% seen once; the top ten hold around 2.6%. The sample comprised blood, either unsorted or a sorted T cell fraction (not recorded which). The source of these receptors is a male donor with ankylosing spondylitis or in good health (not recorded which).

This clonotype was detected many times. This chain links TRBV4-2 with TRBJ2-5, with 9 nucleotides matching TRBD2. CDR1 is LGHNA and CDR2 is YNFKEQ in the germline V gene. The CDR3 length is 15 residues. V trimming: 4 bases; J trimming: 2 bases; junction bases outside the gene matches: 5. The CDR3 reads CASSRLAGMQETQYF. DNA of the CDR3: TGTGCCAGCAGCCGTCTAGCGGGAATGCAAGAGACCCAGTACTTC.

This clonotype has at least ten counts. The rearrangement uses TRBV6-1 and TRBJ2-7, with TRBD2 matching 11 bases. V trimming: 5 bases; J trimming: 0 bases; junction bases outside the gene matches: 3. Per the germline V gene, CDR1 is MNHNS and CDR2 is SASEGT. The CDR3 contains 15 residues. The CDR3 spells CASSLAGGTSYEQYF. As DNA, the CDR3 is TGTGCCAGCAGTCTAGCGGGGGGCACCTCCTACGAGCAGTACTTC.

This clonotype occurred many times. This chain joins TRBV20-1 and TRBJ1-1; a weak D match, TRBD1 (5 bases). Per germline, CDR1 DFQATT and CDR2 SNEGSKA (reference sequence). Trimming removed 4 bases from V and 4 bases from J, with 10 bases in between. The CDR3 is 12 residues long. The CDR3 sequence is CSATGGGTEAFF. CDR3 DNA sequence: TGCAGTGCTACCGGCGGGGGCACTGAAGCTTTCTTT.

Many counts were recorded for this clonotype. This sequence joins TRBV2 and TRBJ2-1; 11 positions match TRBD2. Looked up from germline, CDR1 is SNHLY and CDR2 is FYNNEI. J was trimmed by 0 bases and V by 3 bases; bases with no gene match: 10. This CDR3 spans 19 amino acids. The CDR3 DNA reads TGTGCCAGCAGTGACCGGGCTAGCGGGAGGACGAGCTCCTACAATGAGCAGTTCTTC. Its protein product is CASSDRASGRTSSYNEQFF.

The sample holds many counts of this clonotype. The chain uses TRBV5-1 and TRBJ2-7; D perhaps matches TRBD2 (5 bases). This CDR3 has 16 residues. The ends were cut back, 0 bases at V and 0 bases at J, with 13 bases in the middle. Germline V gene lookup returns CDR1 SGHRS and CDR2 YFSETQ. The CDR3 sequence: CASSLDGSATSYEQYF. The CDR3 nucleotides are TGCGCCAGCAGCTTGGATGGTAGCGCCACCTCCTACGAGCAGTACTTC.

This clonotype was seen at least ten times. DNA of the CDR3: TGTGCCAGCTCCGACCCGGACAGTTCCTATGGCTACACCTTC. This gives the protein CASSDPDSSYGYTF. This chain connects TRBV7-8 to TRBJ1-2, with D possibly being TRBD1 (6 bases). Trimming left V 8 bases short and J 4 bases short, with 17 bases between. Germline CDR1 is SGHVS and CDR2 is FQNEAQ. The CDR3 is 14 residues long.

Ten or more counts support this clonotype. The V call is TRBV27, the J call TRBJ2-7; a possible D gene is TRBD2 (5 bases). V lost 2 bases to trimming and J lost 3 bases, with 11 bases between them. CDR3 size: 14 residues. Germline-derived CDR1 and CDR2 are MNHEY and SMNVEV (reference sequence). The CDR3 loop reads CASSLGSGGYEQYF. In DNA form, the CDR3 reads TGTGCCAGCAGTTTAGGGAGTGGAGGCTACGAGCAGTACTTC.

This clonotype came up many times. The CDR3: CASSRGAREDQPQHF. The CDR3 nucleotides are TGTGCCAGTAGTAGAGGGGCCAGGGAGGACCAGCCCCAGCATTTT. The chain combines TRBV19 with TRBJ1-5; tentatively, D is TRBD1 (5 bases). The CDR3 contains 15 residues. V lost 4 bases to trimming and J lost 7 bases, with 17 bases between them. CDR1 is LNHDA and CDR2 is SQIVND in the germline V gene (reference sequence). Full variable domain (remainder filled in from reference TRBV19 and TRBJ1-5): DGGITQSPKYLFRKEGQNVTLSCEQNLNHDAMYWYRQDPGQGLRLIYYSQIVNDFQKGDIAEGYSVSREKKESFPLTVTSAQKNPTAFYLCASSRGAREDQPQHFGDGTRLSIL.

This clonotype has ten or more counts. The rearrangement joins TRBV7-9 to TRBJ1-5, with 7 bases that match TRBD1. Germline V gives CDR1 SEHNR, CDR2 FQNEAQ (reference sequence). The V gene end was trimmed by 3 bases and the J gene end by 6 bases; junction bases not matched to a gene: 5. There are 14 residues in the CDR3. The CDR3 sequence: CASSFGGGGQPQHF. The CDR3 region has the DNA TGTGCCAGCAGCTTCGGAGGGGGCGGTCAGCCCCAGCATTTT.

This clonotype was counted many times. This rearrangement joins TRBV11-1 to TRBJ2-1, with D possibly matching TRBD2 (6 bases). The V gene lost 3 bases and the J gene lost 3 bases, with 12 bases spanning the gap. The CDR3 extends over 15 amino acids. The germline CDR1 and CDR2 sequences are SGHAT and FQDESV (reference sequence). The DNA for the CDR3 is TGTGCCAGCAGCTTCACTAGCCCAAACTACAATGAGCAGTTCTTC. Translating gives CASSFTSPNYNEQFF.

This clonotype has a handful of counts. This chain links TRBV5-1 with TRBJ1-1; D uncertain. The CDR3 is 15 amino acids. Germline V lookup: CDR1 SGHRS, CDR2 YFSETQ. V was pared by 2 bases and J by 0 bases, with 11 bases between. The CDR3 loop is CASSFRGDMNTEAFF. The CDR3 DNA reads as TGCGCCAGCAGCTTTCGGGGAGACATGAACACTGAAGCTTTCTTT.

This clonotype appeared many times. CDR3 sequence: CASSFADSYEQYF. Written as DNA, the CDR3 is TGCGCCAGCAGCTTTGCCGACAGCTACGAGCAGTACTTC. The gene calls are TRBV5-1 and TRBJ2-7; TRBD1 might be the D (5 bases). The CDR3 covers 13 residues. V lost 2 bases, J lost 3 bases, and 9 bases lay in between. The germline V gene encodes CDR1 SGHRS and CDR2 YFSETQ.

This clonotype was seen many times. V is TRBV20-1 and J is TRBJ2-3; tentatively, D is TRBD1 (6 bases). CDR3 length: 18 amino acids. CDR1 and CDR2 from the germline V gene are DFQATT and SNEGSKA (reference sequence). Between the trimmed V and J ends, which lost 0 bases and 2 bases, there was a span of 21 bases. CDR3 nucleotides: TGCAGTGCTAGAGATCCCGGTCAGGGGTCCTCTTACACAGATACGCAGTATTTT. This encodes CSARDPGQGSSYTDTQYF.

This clonotype was recorded at least ten times. This chain joins TRBV7-2 and TRBJ2-1; unclear D gene. Trimming cost V 5 bases and J 1 base, with 12 bases left between them. Germline CDR1 reads SGHTA; CDR2 reads FQGNSA. The CDR3 covers 15 residues. This CDR3 reads CASSPGPASYNEQFF. CDR3 sequence (DNA): TGTGCCAGCAGCCCCGGGCCAGCGTCCTACAATGAGCAGTTCTTC.

This clonotype was seen repeatedly, ten times or more. The chain carries TRBV15 and TRBJ1-1; tentatively, D is TRBD1 (5 bases). This CDR3 has 14 residues. CDR1 and CDR2 from the germline V gene are LNHNV and YYDKDF (reference sequence). The V and J ends lost 6 bases and 1 base respectively, with 12 bases between them. CDR3 residues: CATSPTTENTEAFF. The DNA of the CDR3 is TGTGCCACCAGTCCGACGACAGAGAACACTGAAGCTTTCTTT.

Only a few counts were recorded for this clonotype. The V and J genes are TRBV7-9 and TRBJ2-7, with TRBD1 identical over 7 bases. CDR1 and CDR2 from the germline V gene are SEHNR and FQNEAQ (reference sequence). The ends lost 5 bases at V and 4 bases at J; junction bases unmatched: 14. CDR3 size: 16 residues. CDR3 in DNA: TGTGCCAGCAGCCCCCGTTCAGGGGGAGTTCAGTACGAGCAGTACTTC. It specifies CASSPRSGGVQYEQYF.

This clonotype was seen at least ten times. The chain has TRBV6-1 and TRBJ1-5; D remains unclear. V lost 7 bases and J lost 1, with 11 bases in between. CDR3 size: 14 residues. Germline-derived CDR1 and CDR2 are MNHNS and SASEGT. CDR3 in amino acids: CASTPIGSNQPQHF. The DNA for the CDR3 is TGTGCCAGCACCCCAATAGGGAGCAATCAGCCCCAGCATTTT.

This clonotype was observed many times. V is TRBV20-1 and J is TRBJ1-1; D unresolved. This CDR3 comprises 14 residues. V was shortened by 6 bases and J by 0 bases, with 14 bases between the two germline ends. Germline V gene sequence: CDR1 DFQATT, CDR2 SNEGSKA (reference sequence). The CDR3 protein is CSALRPGMNTEAFF. CDR3 in DNA: TGCAGTGCCCTCCGGCCCGGCATGAACACTGAAGCTTTCTTT.

This clonotype was seen a few times. This chain uses TRBV7-9 with TRBJ2-1; 7 bases align to TRBD2. The CDR3 loop spans 15 amino acids. Germline values: CDR1 SEHNR, CDR2 FQNEAQ (reference sequence). The V segment lost 1 base and the J segment 8 bases; nucleotides outside the gene matches: 8. The CDR3 DNA is TGTGCCAGCAGCTTAGGTGGATGGGGGAGGGATGAGCAGTTCTTC. Translation gives CASSLGGWGRDEQFF.